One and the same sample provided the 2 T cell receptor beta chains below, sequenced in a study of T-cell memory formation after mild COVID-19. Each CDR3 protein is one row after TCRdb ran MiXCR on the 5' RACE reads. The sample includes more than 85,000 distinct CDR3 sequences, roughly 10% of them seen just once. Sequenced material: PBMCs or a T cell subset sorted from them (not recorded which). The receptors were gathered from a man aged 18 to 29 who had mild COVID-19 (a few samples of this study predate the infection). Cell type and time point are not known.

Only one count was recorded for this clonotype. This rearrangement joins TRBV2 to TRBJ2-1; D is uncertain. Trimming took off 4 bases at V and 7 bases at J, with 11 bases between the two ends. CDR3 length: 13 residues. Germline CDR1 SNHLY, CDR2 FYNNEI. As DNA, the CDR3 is TGTGCCAGCAGTGCGGTGTGGGATAATGAGCAGTTCTTC. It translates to CASSAVWDNEQFF. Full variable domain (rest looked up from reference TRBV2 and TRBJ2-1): EPEVTQTPSHQVTQMGQEVILRCVPISNHLYFYWYRQILGQKVEFLVSFYNNEISEKSEIFDDQFSVERPDGSNFTLKIRSTKLEDSAMYFCASSAVWDNEQFFGPGTRLTVL.

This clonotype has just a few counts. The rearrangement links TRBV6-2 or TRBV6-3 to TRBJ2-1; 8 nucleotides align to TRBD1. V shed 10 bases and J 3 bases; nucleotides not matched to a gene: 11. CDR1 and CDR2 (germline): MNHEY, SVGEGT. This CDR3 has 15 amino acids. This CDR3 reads CATSRQGADYNEQFF. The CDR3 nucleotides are TGTGCCACATCCCGCCAGGGGGCGGACTACAATGAGCAGTTCTTC.